The 28 T cell receptor beta chains below come from one sample, sequenced in a study of T-cell reconstitution after alpha-beta-depleted transplantation in children. Preparing the TCRbeta library involved the use of unique molecular identifiers. TCRdb used MiXCR to reprocess the PCR reads, holding one entry per CDR3 protein. Of over 150,000 distinct CDR3 sequences in the sample, 11% are singletons; the top ten hold about 13%. Sample: PBMCs, taken before TCRalphabeta/CD19-depleted stem cell transplant. The receptors were sampled from a boy aged 2 to 9 with acute myeloid leukemia, due to receive a stem cell transplant.

This clonotype was counted at least ten times. V usage is TRBV10-3 and J usage is TRBJ2-1; 14 bases align to TRBD2. Germline lookup yields CDR1 ENHRY and CDR2 SYGVKD. The CDR3 has 22 amino acids. V shed 4 bases, J shed 5 bases, and the junction held 22 bases outside the gene matches. As DNA, the CDR3 is TGTGCCATCAGTGGCTCTCGTACAGGGACTAGCGGGAGTAAGGGGCTTCACAATGAGCAGTTCTTC. This translates into CAISGSRTGTSGSKGLHNEQFF.

This clonotype appeared many times. The chain uses TRBV29-1 and TRBJ1-1; D unresolved. Trimming removed 5 bases from V and 3 bases from J, with 7 bases in between. The CDR3 sequence is 11 residues long. Germline CDR1 is SQVTM and CDR2 is ANQGSEA. For the CDR3, the DNA is TGCAGCGTTCTATTATACACTGAAGCTTTCTTT. Translated, it gives CSVLLYTEAFF.

The sample holds many counts of this clonotype. The chain joins TRBV6-5 to TRBJ1-6; D gene unclear. The CDR3 runs to 12 residues. V lost 7 bases and J lost 8, with 9 bases in between. Germline V gene lookup returns CDR1 MNHEY and CDR2 SVGAGI. CDR3 residues: CASKHGDSPLHF. CDR3 bases: TGTGCCAGCAAACACGGGGATTCACCCCTCCACTTT.

This clonotype was observed at least ten times. V gene TRBV29-1 combines with J gene TRBJ2-2, with D unclear. The germline V gene encodes CDR1 SQVTM and CDR2 ANQGSEA. The CDR3 is made up of 11 amino acids. V lost 4 bases and J lost 4, with 4 bases in between. This chain's CDR3 is CSVVVTGELFF. The CDR3 coding sequence is TGCAGCGTTGTTGTCACCGGGGAGCTGTTTTTT.

This clonotype showed up many times. The chain uses TRBV5-1 and TRBJ1-2, with D perhaps TRBD1 (5 bases). V lost 3 bases and J lost 7, with 16 bases in between. The CDR3 contains 14 residues. Germline CDR1 and CDR2: SGHRS and YFSETQ. CDR3 residues: CASSWGTLEGGYTF. CDR3 nucleotides: TGCGCCAGCAGCTGGGGGACTCTGGAAGGTGGCTACACCTTC.

This clonotype has a count of ten or more. The DNA of the CDR3 is TGCGCCAGCAGCCCCAGGACAGGGGGCTACACCGGGGAGCTGTTTTTT. Protein product: CASSPRTGGYTGELFF. This chain connects TRBV5-1 to TRBJ2-2; 11 bases line up with TRBD1. J gave up 3 bases and V 4 bases, and 5 bases lay outside the gene matches. This CDR3 is built from 16 residues. Looked up from germline, CDR1 is SGHRS and CDR2 is YFSETQ.

The table lists this clonotype with many counts. This chain joins TRBV3-1 and TRBJ2-1, with TRBD2 matching over 14 bases. CDR3 length: 15 amino acids. Losses at the gene ends were 5 bases for V and 8 bases for J; bases not matched to a gene: 5. Germline-derived CDR1 and CDR2 are LGHDT and YNNKEL (reference sequence). CDR3 sequence reads: CASSFGLAGGYEQFF. DNA of the CDR3: TGTGCCAGCAGCTTCGGACTAGCGGGGGGCTATGAGCAGTTCTTC.

In its sample, this clonotype was seen many times. J is TRBJ2-2 and V is TRBV12-3 or TRBV12-4, with 10 bases lining up with TRBD2. V shed 6 bases, J shed 6 bases, and the junction held 10 bases outside the gene matches. The CDR3 is 16 amino acids. Here the CDR3 reads CASSWTSGFFPGELFF. The DNA for the CDR3 is TGTGCCAGCAGCTGGACTAGCGGTTTTTTCCCCGGGGAGCTGTTTTTT.

This clonotype was counted at least ten times. The chain recombines TRBV27 with TRBJ1-5, with D tentatively TRBD1 (5 bases). CDR1 is MNHEY, CDR2 SMNVEV, per germline (reference sequence). Trimming pared 5 bases from V and 5 bases from J, leaving 13 bases between. The CDR3 consists of 14 residues. DNA for the CDR3: TGTGCCAGCAGTCAGGGACGAGGCCATCAGCCCCAGCATTTT. Its protein is CASSQGRGHQPQHF.

This clonotype has ten or more counts. The genes are TRBV5-1 and TRBJ1-5, with D tentatively TRBD1 (6 bases). CDR3 length: 14 residues. In germline, CDR1 is SGHRS, CDR2 YFSETQ. The V and J ends lost 1 base and 6 bases respectively, with 11 bases between them. The DNA for the CDR3 is TGCGCCAGCAGCTTGAGGGGGGGACTTCAGCCCCAGCATTTT. This codes for CASSLRGGLQPQHF.

This clonotype was recorded many times. The CDR3 loop reads CASSTQPKGRTTYEQYF. The CDR3 nucleotides read TGTGCCAGCAGCACACAGCCTAAAGGGAGAACCACCTACGAGCAGTACTTC. V and J are TRBV12-3 or TRBV12-4 and TRBJ2-7; D may be TRBD2 (5 bases). This CDR3 spans 17 amino acids. Trimming cost V 6 bases and J 2 bases, with 23 bases left between them.

This clonotype was counted at least ten times. This rearrangement joins TRBV12-3 or TRBV12-4 to TRBJ2-1; tentative D call: TRBD1 (5 bases). Trimming removed 6 bases at V and 7 bases at J, with 13 bases between. The CDR3 covers 13 residues. The CDR3 region is CASSQQAFNEQFF. The CDR3, as DNA: TGTGCCAGCAGCCAACAGGCTTTTAATGAGCAGTTCTTC.

This clonotype was seen ten or more times. The V gene is TRBV28, the J gene TRBJ2-1; 7 bases agree with TRBD1. The V segment lost 5 bases and the J segment 4 bases; nucleotides outside the gene matches: 11. Germline V gene data show CDR1 as MDHEN and CDR2 as SYDVKM. The length of the CDR3 is 16 residues. CDR3 sequence (DNA): TGTGCCAGCAGTCGCCGGACAGGCCCGGGGTACAATGAGCAGTTCTTC. Protein product: CASSRRTGPGYNEQFF.

This clonotype was seen ten or more times. The chain employs TRBV7-9 and TRBJ1-1, with D tentatively TRBD1 (6 bases). Germline CDR1 is SEHNR and CDR2 is FQNEAQ (reference sequence). Trimming pared 5 bases from V and 4 bases from J, leaving 20 bases between. This CDR3 comprises 16 residues. The CDR3 sequence: CASSPPEGGRVTEAFF. CDR3 coding DNA: TGTGCCAGCAGCCCACCCGAGGGGGGGCGGGTCACTGAAGCTTTCTTT.

This clonotype showed up just once. The CDR3 loop reads CASSLDLHAIRPYEQYV. CDR3 nucleotide sequence: TGTGCCAGCAGCTTAGATCTCCATGCCATACGCCCCTACGAGCAGTACGTC. The chain has TRBV11-2 and TRBJ2-7, with D unresolved. CDR1 is SGHAT and CDR2 is FQNNGV in the germline V gene. The CDR3 is 17 amino acids. Trimming took 0 bases from V and 2 from J, leaving 17 bases between them.

There are many counts of this clonotype. The V call is TRBV28, the J call TRBJ2-5; possibly TRBD1 or TRBD2 for D (5 bases each). The CDR3 covers 16 residues. Germline loops: CDR1 MDHEN, CDR2 SYDVKM. Trimming pared 3 bases from V and 0 bases from J, leaving 14 bases between. The CDR3 is CASSFLGDRDQETQYF. CDR3 DNA: TGTGCCAGCAGTTTTTTGGGAGACAGAGACCAAGAGACCCAGTACTTC.

This clonotype was detected many times. The chain is built from TRBV2 and TRBJ1-2, with a tentative D call TRBD1 (5 bases). The V gene lost 4 bases and the J gene lost 4 bases, with 16 bases spanning the gap. Germline assignment: CDR1 SNHLY and CDR2 FYNNEI. The CDR3 totals 15 residues. The CDR3 loop is CASSVNPGTLYGYTF. Here the CDR3 DNA reads TGTGCCAGCAGTGTCAACCCAGGGACCCTCTATGGCTACACCTTC.

With regard to this clonotype: Because the CDR3's place on the DNA is in doubt, the DNA is left out and the CDR3 is given as listed by TCRdb. The genes are TRBV12-3 or TRBV12-4 and TRBJ2-2; the table's D gene call, TRBD1, was not cross checked with the DNA. The CDR3 is 13 residues long, counting both termini. The CDR3 sequence: CASILGGTGELFF.

This clonotype showed up many times. The chain combines TRBV7-2 with TRBJ2-3; 10 bases agree with TRBD2. CDR3 size: 15 residues. Germline V gene lookup returns CDR1 SGHTA and CDR2 FQGNSA. V lost 5 bases and J lost 5; bases outside the gene matches: 7. DNA of the CDR3: TGTGCCAGCAGCGAGGGGGCTAGCGGGGGAGATACGCAGTATTTT. Translation gives CASSEGASGGDTQYF. The full variable domain, its missing parts supplied by reference TRBV7-2 and TRBJ2-3, is GAGVSQSPSNKVTEKGKDVELRCDPISGHTALYWYRQSLGQGLEFLIYFQGNSAPDKSGLPSDRFSAERTGGSVSTLTIQRTQQEDSAVYLCASSEGASGGDTQYFGPGTRLTVL.

This clonotype was counted ten times or more. The chain recombines TRBV12-3 or TRBV12-4 with TRBJ2-7; D perhaps matches TRBD2 (5 bases). The CDR3 consists of 14 residues. With 5 bases removed from V and 0 bases from J, the gap between germline ends came to 11 bases. For the CDR3, the DNA is TGTGCCAGCAGTACCGACTATCCCTCCTACGAGCAGTACTTC. Its protein product is CASSTDYPSYEQYF.

In its sample, this clonotype was seen many times. The V call is TRBV6-2 or TRBV6-3, the J call TRBJ2-1; D is undetermined. CDR1 is MNHEY and CDR2 is SVGEGT in the germline V gene. The CDR3 sequence is 12 residues long. V lost 4 bases to trimming and J lost 9 bases, with 10 bases between them. In DNA form, the CDR3 reads TGTGCCAGCAGTTCCCCCCTTCGTGAGCAGTTCTTC. Translation: CASSSPLREQFF.

This clonotype was seen ten or more times. The V call is TRBV5-1, the J call TRBJ2-1; 7 positions agree with TRBD2. V was clipped by 5 bases and J by 5 bases; unmatched bases: 4. The CDR3 is 13 residues long. Per germline, CDR1 SGHRS and CDR2 YFSETQ. CDR3 sequence (DNA): TGCGCCAGCAGGGGCGGGGGAGACAATGAGCAGTTCTTC. Its translation is CASRGGGDNEQFF.

The rearrangement joins TRBV12-3 or TRBV12-4 to TRBJ2-1; possible D gene TRBD2, 6 bases. Trimming cost V 3 bases and J 6 bases, with 9 bases left between them. The CDR3 totals 13 residues. The CDR3: CASSFGGANEQFF. The CDR3 coding sequence is TGTGCCAGCAGTTTCGGCGGGGCCAATGAGCAGTTCTTC.

With regard to this clonotype: One base away lies a much larger clone, so this may be a sequencing read error. J is TRBJ2-3 and V is TRBV20-1; 10 bases are shared with TRBD1. This CDR3 spans 21 amino acids. From germline, CDR1 is DFQATT and CDR2 SNEGSKA (reference sequence). In DNA form, the CDR3 reads TGCTGTGCTAGAGTAACCCGAAGAAGACAGGGGGCGCCCCCAAACACAGATACGCAGTATTTT. Encoded protein: CCARVTRRRQGAPPNTDTQYF.

This clonotype showed up many times. This chain connects TRBV21-1 to TRBJ2-7; the table's D call, TRBD2, was not checked against the DNA. TRBV21-1 constitutes a pseudogene. CDR3 length equals 16 residues. The CDR3 DNA sequence: TGTGCCAGCAGCAACCACGTCGGACAAGGAGGGGACGAGCAGTACGTC. It translates to CASSNHVGQGGDEQYV.

This clonotype appeared many times. This rearrangement joins TRBV5-5 to TRBJ2-1; TRBD2 might be the D (6 bases). Germline V gene sequence: CDR1 SGHKS, CDR2 YYEKEE (reference sequence). Trimming shortened V by 0 bases and J by 3 bases, and 19 bases separated the two germline ends. CDR3 length: 18 amino acids. The CDR3 DNA reads as TGTGCCAGCAGCTTGGGTGGAGGGGTACTAGGTTACTACAATGAGCAGTTCTTC. Translation: CASSLGGGVLGYYNEQFF.

This clonotype was picked up many times. The chain has TRBV12-3 or TRBV12-4 and TRBJ2-1; D is uncertain. CDR3 size: 13 residues. V was shortened by 7 bases and J by 9 bases, with 16 bases between the two germline ends. The CDR3 loop reads CASIVPSIGEQFF. CDR3 nucleotide sequence: TGTGCCAGCATAGTCCCATCCATAGGTGAGCAGTTCTTC.

This clonotype has ten or more counts. The rearrangement joins TRBV10-3 to TRBJ2-7, with D perhaps matching TRBD1 (6 bases). The germline V gene encodes CDR1 ENHRY and CDR2 SYGVKD. The CDR3 totals 11 residues. V was shortened by 10 bases and J by 4 bases, with 11 bases between the two germline ends. The CDR3 DNA reads TGTGCCACCAGGGGTTCTTACGAGCAGTACTTC. Translation gives CATRGSYEQYF.